A selection of T cell receptor beta chains follows, all from one sample in a study of Ad26.COV2.S vaccination and SARS-CoV-2 variants. Data came from immunoSEQ multiplex PCR; TCRdb stores just in-frame clones and leaves some out. The data show 350,000 to 450,000 clones, approximately 84% seen once. The sequences come from peripheral blood, collected in a trial of Ad26.COV2.S vaccine versus placebo. The receptors shown here come from a person between 18 and 65 years old who received the Ad26.COV2.S COVID-19 vaccine or a placebo. The CDR3 runs from the conserved cysteine through the conserved F or W. The D gene is left open where the match is weak. Expanded clones get a size class; other rows say once, few or many, or leave the size out.

TRBD1	15	.	TRBJ2-7	TRBV5-4	CASSPGTGYSHEQYF	TGTGCCAGCAGCCCCGGGACAGGGTATTCCCACGAGCAGTACTTC
.	15	.	TRBJ1-1	TRBV2	CASSRGAELNTEAFF	TGTGCCAGCAGTAGGGGGGCGGAACTGAACACTGAAGCTTTCTTT
TRBD1	14	few	TRBJ1-5	TRBV19	CASSPGTVGQPQHF	TGTGCCAGTAGTCCCGGGACAGTGGGTCAGCCCCAGCATTTT
.	13	once	TRBJ1-6	TRBV7-9	CASSLGHVRPLHF	TGTGCCAGCAGCCTTGGTCACGTCCGACCCCTCCACTTT
TRBD2	15	.	TRBJ2-5	TRBV3-1/TRBV3-2	CASSSSGGAQETQYF	TGTGCCAGCTCATCTAGCGGGGGGGCCCAAGAGACCCAGTACTTC
.	16	.	TRBJ2-7	TRBV4-3	CASSQVVREGSYEQYF	TGCGCCAGCAGCCAAGTGGTCCGGGAAGGCTCCTACGAGCAGTACTTC
.	11	.	TRBJ1-1	TRBV19	CASSRDTEAFF	TGTGCCAGTAGTAGAGACACTGAAGCTTTCTTT
TRBD2	14	.	TRBJ2-7	TRBV4-3	CASSHSGRGYEQYF	TGCGCCAGCAGCCATAGCGGGAGGGGCTACGAGCAGTACTTC
.	11	.	TRBJ2-3	TRBV30	CAWSVGDTQYF	TGTGCCTGGAGTGTCGGAGATACGCAGTATTTT
.	13	.	TRBJ2-5	TRBV25-1	CASSESPRETQYF	TGTGCCAGCAGTGAATCCCCCCGGGAGACCCAGTACTTC
.	11	.	TRBJ2-7	TRBV12-3/TRBV12-4	CASSYRYEQYF	TGTGCCAGCAGTTATCGGTACGAGCAGTACTTC
.	15	.	TRBJ2-1	TRBV15	CATSRDLDKYNEQFF	TGTGCCACCAGCAGAGATTTGGACAAATACAATGAGCAGTTCTTC
.	13	.	TRBJ1-2	TRBV10-2	CASSETGRYGYTF	TGCGCCAGCAGTGAGACAGGGAGGTATGGCTACACCTTC
.	16	.	TRBJ2-5	TRBV5-1	CASSLMASVGAETQYF	TGCGCCAGCAGCTTGATGGCTAGCGTTGGGGCGGAGACCCAGTACTTC
.	14	.	TRBJ2-7	TRBV15	CATTRGRESYEQYF	TGTGCCACCACCCGCGGTCGGGAGTCCTACGAGCAGTACTTC
TRBD2	16	.	TRBJ2-3	TRBV4-3	CASSRLLGLVGDTQYF	TGCGCCAGCAGCCGACTTCTGGGACTAGTTGGAGATACGCAGTATTTT
.	12	.	TRBJ2-7	TRBV2	CASSGTVYEQYF	TGTGCCAGCAGTGGGACAGTCTACGAGCAGTACTTC
TRBD1	17	.	TRBJ2-3	TRBV7-9	CASGQGARWRGTDTQYF	TGTGCCAGCGGGCAGGGGGCGCGCTGGAGGGGCACAGATACGCAGTATTTT
.	13	.	TRBJ2-2	TRBV15	CATSRPPTGELFF	TGTGCCACCAGCAGACCACCCACCGGGGAGCTGTTTTTT
.	19	.	TRBJ1-1	TRBV3-1/TRBV3-2	CASSQVTFAPRLKNTEAFF	TGTGCCAGCAGCCAAGTGACTTTCGCGCCCCGCCTTAAAAACACTGAAGCTTTCTTT
TRBD2	13	.	TRBJ2-1	TRBV10-3	CAIRLAVDNEQFF	TGTGCCATCCGACTAGCGGTAGACAATGAGCAGTTCTTC
.	14	.	TRBJ1-2	TRBV19	CASSIGRGQAGYTF	TGTGCCAGTAGTATCGGACGTGGGCAGGCTGGCTACACCTTC
TRBD2	15	.	TRBJ2-1	TRBV19	CASSALRTSRDEQFF	TGTGCCAGTAGTGCATTGAGGACTAGTAGGGATGAGCAGTTCTTC
.	14	.	TRBJ1-2	TRBV27	CATRQSLSNYGYTF	TGTGCCACGCGACAGAGCCTATCTAACTATGGCTACACCTTC
.	15	.	TRBJ2-2	TRBV2	CASSQANSNTGELFF	TGTGCCAGCAGTCAAGCAAACTCGAACACCGGGGAGCTGTTTTTT
.	16	.	TRBJ1-3	TRBV2	CASSHSDKPSGNTIYF	TGTGCCAGCAGCCACTCCGACAAACCCTCTGGAAACACCATATATTTT
.	12	.	TRBJ1-2	TRBV2	CASSGRTYGYTF	TGTGCCAGCAGTGGACGGACCTATGGCTACACCTTC